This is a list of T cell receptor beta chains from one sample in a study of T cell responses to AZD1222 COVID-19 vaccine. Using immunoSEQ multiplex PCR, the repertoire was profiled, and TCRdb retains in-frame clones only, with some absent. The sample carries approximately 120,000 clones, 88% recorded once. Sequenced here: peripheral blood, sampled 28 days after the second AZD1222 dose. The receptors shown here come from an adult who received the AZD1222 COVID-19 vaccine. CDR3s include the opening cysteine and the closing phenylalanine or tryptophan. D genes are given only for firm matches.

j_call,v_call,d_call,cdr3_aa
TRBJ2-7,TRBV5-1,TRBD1,CASSLASLQGDRTYEQYF
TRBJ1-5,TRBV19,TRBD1,CASSKGQPDQPQHF
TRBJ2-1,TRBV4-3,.,CASSQGGDYNEQFF
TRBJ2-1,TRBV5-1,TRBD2,CASSLVALAGNNEQFF
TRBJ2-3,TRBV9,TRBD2,CASSVTSGGIPDTQYF
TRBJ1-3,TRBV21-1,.,CASSKEKFKGDTIYF
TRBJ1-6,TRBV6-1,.,CASSEPQPPSPLHF
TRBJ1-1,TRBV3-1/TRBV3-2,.,CASSQEGAGNTEAFF
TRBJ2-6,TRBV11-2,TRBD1,CASSPWTGPDSGANVLTF
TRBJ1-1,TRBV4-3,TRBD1,CASSQSGGRLAFF
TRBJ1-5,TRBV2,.,CASRGDSNQPQHF
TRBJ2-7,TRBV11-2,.,CASTNLGYEQYF
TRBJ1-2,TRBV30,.,CAWSVGPNYGYTF
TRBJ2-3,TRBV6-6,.,CASSYSTADTQYF
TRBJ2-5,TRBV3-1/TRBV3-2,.,CASSHRPAGRQETQYF
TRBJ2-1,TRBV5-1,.,CASSSSPSSYNEQFF
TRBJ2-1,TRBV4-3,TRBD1,CASSQETGANLLSSYNEQFF
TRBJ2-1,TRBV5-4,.,CASSLVGSSYNEQFF
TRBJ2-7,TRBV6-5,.,CASAPGRGPYEQYF
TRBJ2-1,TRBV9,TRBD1,CASSVGDRGLDEQFF
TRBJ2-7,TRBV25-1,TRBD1,CASSEYWGRGLSEQYF
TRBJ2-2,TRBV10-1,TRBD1,CASRPQTGRDTGELFF
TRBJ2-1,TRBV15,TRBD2,CATSRGGNSYNEQFF
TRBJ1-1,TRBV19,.,CASSYRVANTEAFF
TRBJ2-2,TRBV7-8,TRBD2,CASSPIRTLLAGAHTGELFF
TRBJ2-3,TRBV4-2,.,CASSQGIGGTSDTQYF
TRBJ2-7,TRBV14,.,CASSQAGTPAYEQYF
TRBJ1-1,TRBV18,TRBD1,CASSLRTGGTEAFF
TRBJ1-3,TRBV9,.,CASSGDFDSGNTIYF
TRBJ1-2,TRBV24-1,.,CATSDPGGGYGYTF
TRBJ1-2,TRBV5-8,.,CASSLKQPLGGYTF
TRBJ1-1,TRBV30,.,CAWSVSQGWGTEAFF
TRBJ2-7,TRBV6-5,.,CASSYDGIPYEQYF
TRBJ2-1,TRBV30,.,CAWSVPAHNEQFF
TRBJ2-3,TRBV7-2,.,CASSRGTASTDTQYF
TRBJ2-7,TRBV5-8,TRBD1,CASSGTGVSYEQYF
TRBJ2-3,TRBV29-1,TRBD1,CSVGQGSSTDTQYF
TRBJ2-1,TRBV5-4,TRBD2,CASSRGLAGGSSYNEQFF
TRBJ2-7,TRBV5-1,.,CASSPHYEQYF
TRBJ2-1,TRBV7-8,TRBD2,CASRPLVGLAGIYNEQFF
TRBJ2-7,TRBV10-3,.,CAIKADRYTYEQYF
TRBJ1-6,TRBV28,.,CASGGSSYNSPLHF
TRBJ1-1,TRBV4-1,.,CASSQGHGSNTEAFF
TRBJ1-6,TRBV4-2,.,CASSHPEGSSYNSPLHF
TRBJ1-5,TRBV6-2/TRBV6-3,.,CASSYSTGSQHF
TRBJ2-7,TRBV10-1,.,CASSGAGTTYEQYF
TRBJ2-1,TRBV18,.,CASSPQGTEQFF
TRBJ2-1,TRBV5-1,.,CASSLRTDSYNEQFF
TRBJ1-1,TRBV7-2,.,CASSLTENTEAFF
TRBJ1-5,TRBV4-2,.,CASSQQVGNQPQHF
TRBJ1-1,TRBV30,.,CALIGQIGAFF
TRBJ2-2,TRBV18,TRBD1,CASSPRDRDGGELFF